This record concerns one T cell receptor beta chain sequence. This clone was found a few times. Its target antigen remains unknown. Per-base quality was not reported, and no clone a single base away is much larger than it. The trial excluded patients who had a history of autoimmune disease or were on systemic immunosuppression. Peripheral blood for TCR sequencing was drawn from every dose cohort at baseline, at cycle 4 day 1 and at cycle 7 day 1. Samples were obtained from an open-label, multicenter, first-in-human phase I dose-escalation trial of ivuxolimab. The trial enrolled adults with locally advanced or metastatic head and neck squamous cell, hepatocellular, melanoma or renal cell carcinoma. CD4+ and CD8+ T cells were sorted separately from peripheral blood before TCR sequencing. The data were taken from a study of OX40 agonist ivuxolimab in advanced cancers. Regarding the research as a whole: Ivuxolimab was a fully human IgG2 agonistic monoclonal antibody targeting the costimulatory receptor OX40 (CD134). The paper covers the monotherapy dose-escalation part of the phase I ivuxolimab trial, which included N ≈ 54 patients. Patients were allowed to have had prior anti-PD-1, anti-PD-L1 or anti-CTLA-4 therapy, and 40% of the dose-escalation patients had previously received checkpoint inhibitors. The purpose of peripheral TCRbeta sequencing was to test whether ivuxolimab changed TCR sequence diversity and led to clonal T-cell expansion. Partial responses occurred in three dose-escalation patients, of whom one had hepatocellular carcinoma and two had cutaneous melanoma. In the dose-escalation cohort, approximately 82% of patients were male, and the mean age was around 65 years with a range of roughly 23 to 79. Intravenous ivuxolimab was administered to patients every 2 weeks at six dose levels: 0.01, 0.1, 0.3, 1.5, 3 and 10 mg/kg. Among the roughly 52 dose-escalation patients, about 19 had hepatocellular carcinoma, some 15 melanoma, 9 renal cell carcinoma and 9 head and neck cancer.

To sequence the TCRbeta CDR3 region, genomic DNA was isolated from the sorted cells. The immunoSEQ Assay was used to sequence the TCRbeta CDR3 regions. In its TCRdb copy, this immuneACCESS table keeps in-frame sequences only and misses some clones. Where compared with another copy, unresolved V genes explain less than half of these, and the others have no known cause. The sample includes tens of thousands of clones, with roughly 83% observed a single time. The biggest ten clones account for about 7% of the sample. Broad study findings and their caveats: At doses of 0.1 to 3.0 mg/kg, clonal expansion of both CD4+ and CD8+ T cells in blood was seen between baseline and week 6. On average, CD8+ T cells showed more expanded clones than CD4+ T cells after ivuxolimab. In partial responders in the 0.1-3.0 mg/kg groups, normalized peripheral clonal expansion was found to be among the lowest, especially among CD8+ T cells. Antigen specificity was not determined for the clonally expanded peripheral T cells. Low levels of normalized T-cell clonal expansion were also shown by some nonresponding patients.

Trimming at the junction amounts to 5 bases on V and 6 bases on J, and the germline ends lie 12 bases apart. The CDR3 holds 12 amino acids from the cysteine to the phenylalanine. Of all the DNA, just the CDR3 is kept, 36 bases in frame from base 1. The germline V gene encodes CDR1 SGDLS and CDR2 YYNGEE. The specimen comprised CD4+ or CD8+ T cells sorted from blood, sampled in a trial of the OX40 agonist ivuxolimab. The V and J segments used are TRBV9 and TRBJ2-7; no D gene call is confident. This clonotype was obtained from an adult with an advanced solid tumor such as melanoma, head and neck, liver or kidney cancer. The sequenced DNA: TGTGCCAGCAGTCGACCCGATTCCGAGCAGTACTTC. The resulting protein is CASSRPDSEQYF.